The T cell receptor beta chain described here comes from a study of cytomegalovirus exposure and HLA in healthy donors. A few counts support this clone. J lost 4 bases, V lost 0 bases, and 5 bases had no gene match. This CDR3 contains 15 residues. From germline, CDR1 is MNHNY and CDR2 SVGAGI (reference sequence). Researchers ran the PCR with 60 Vbeta and 13 Jbeta primers. TCRdb's copy holds only in-frame clones and misses some; the assay was immunoSEQ multiplex PCR. The repertoire includes about 150,000 clones, about 84% of them detected once, and roughly 5.9% sits in the top ten. The TCR sequence derives from a woman in her thirties or forties in good health and CMV-seropositive. The chain combines TRBV6-6 with TRBJ1-2, with 7 positions matching TRBD1. Material for sequencing was PBMCs. CDR3 sequence (DNA): TGTGCCAGCAGTTACTCGGAAGGGGGCAGCTATGGCTACACCTTC. Its translation is CASSYSEGGSYGYTF.